This entry lists 14 T cell receptor beta chains sequenced from one sample in a study of blood T cell repertoires in COVID-19. The method was immunoSEQ multiplex PCR; TCRdb's version includes in-frame clones alone and lacks a portion of them. Of 150,000 to 200,000 clones listed, approximately 80% are singletons. Sequencing input: PBMCs or T cells enriched from blood (not recorded which). The receptor set was obtained from a woman aged 45-65 years who had recovered from COVID-19.

J is TRBJ1-5 and V is TRBV11-2; D is unclear. The V and J ends lost 2 bases and 6 bases respectively, with 5 bases between them. Germline loops: CDR1 SGHAT, CDR2 FQNNGV. The CDR3 totals 12 residues. In nucleotides, the CDR3 is TGTGCCAGCAGCTTATCAGGTCAGCCCCAGCATTTT. This sequence encodes CASSLSGQPQHF.

This clone has just a few counts. CDR3 nucleotide sequence: TGTGCCAGCAGCTTAACTGGTAGCGGTAACACCGGGGAGCTGTTTTTT. Protein product: CASSLTGSGNTGELFF. The rearrangement links TRBV7-3 to TRBJ2-2; D possibly corresponds to TRBD2 (6 bases). Trimming shortened V by 0 bases and J by 2 bases, and 10 bases separated the two germline ends. The germline CDR1 and CDR2 sequences are SGHTA and FQGTGA. The CDR3 sequence is 16 residues long.

This clone was seen a single time. The CDR3 region is CAWTHSGRTQETQYF. The DNA of the CDR3 is TGTGCCTGGACTCATAGCGGGAGGACCCAAGAGACCCAGTACTTC. V gene TRBV30 combines with J gene TRBJ2-5; 10 bases are shared with TRBD2. Germline CDR1 GTSNPN, CDR2 SVGIG (reference sequence). Trimming removed 4 bases from V and 1 base from J; junction bases left unmatched: 6. This CDR3 region has 15 residues.

As for this clone: The junction differs from germline at one of its ends, possibly a read error. V and J are TRBV7-9 and TRBJ2-2; D unresolved. This CDR3 is built from 14 residues. Germline V gene lookup returns CDR1 SEHNR and CDR2 FQNEAQ (reference sequence). The chain's CDR3 is CASILQTDTGELFF. In DNA, the CDR3 is TGTGCCAGCATCTTACAGACTGACACCGGGGAGCTGTTTTTT.

In its sample, this clone was seen a few times. The CDR3 DNA is TGTGCCAGCTCAGATCGGACAGCACAAGAGACCCAGTACTTC. It specifies CASSDRTAQETQYF. V usage is TRBV18 and J usage is TRBJ2-5, with D tentatively TRBD1 (6 bases). V was cut by 5 bases and J by 2 bases, with 12 bases left in between. The germline CDR1 and CDR2 sequences are KGHSH and LQKENI. The CDR3 sequence is 14 residues long.

This clone was counted between two and nine times. The rearrangement joins TRBV24-1 to TRBJ1-2; 7 positions agree with TRBD1. Trimming took 4 bases from V and 8 from J; bases not matched to a gene: 9. The CDR3 has 14 amino acids. Germline assignment: CDR1 KGHDR and CDR2 SFDVKD. The CDR3 spells CATSDPGQAGGYTF. The CDR3 DNA sequence: TGTGCCACCAGTGACCCAGGACAGGCAGGGGGCTACACCTTC.

V and J are TRBV12-5 and TRBJ1-1; no reliable D call. The V end was cut by 0 bases, the J end by 0 bases, with 14 bases between. The CDR3 is 17 residues long. Germline CDR1 and CDR2: LGHNT and FRNRAP. CDR3: CASGLVRDGDLNTEAFF. CDR3 nucleotides: TGTGCTAGTGGTTTGGTACGGGATGGGGATCTGAACACTGAAGCTTTCTTT.

CDR3: CASSLGAASGRWTGELFF. For the CDR3, the DNA is TGCGCCAGCAGCTTGGGGGCGGCTAGCGGGAGATGGACCGGGGAGCTGTTTTTT. J is TRBJ2-2 and V is TRBV5-1; TRBD2 agrees at 10 bases. Trimming cost V 0 bases and J 5 bases; bases outside gene matches: 10. The CDR3 contains 18 residues. CDR1 is SGHRS and CDR2 is YFSETQ in the germline V gene.

The V and J genes are TRBV5-5 and TRBJ2-3; maybe TRBD1 (5 bases). Trimming left V 1 base short and J 2 bases short, with 14 bases between. The CDR3 extends over 16 amino acids. Germline V lookup: CDR1 SGHKS, CDR2 YYEKEE (reference sequence). The CDR3 reads CASSLRGHSSTDTQYF. In nucleotides, the CDR3 is TGTGCCAGCAGCTTGCGCGGACACTCCTCCACAGATACGCAGTATTTT.

The CDR3 spells CASSFGNTGELFF. In DNA, the CDR3 is TGTGCCAGCAGTTTCGGGAACACCGGGGAGCTGTTTTTT. The chain links TRBV12-3 or TRBV12-4 to TRBJ2-2, with D uncertain. Trimming shortened V by 3 bases and J by 1 base, and 3 bases separated the two germline ends. The CDR3 has 13 amino acids.

The gene calls are TRBV28 and TRBJ2-3, with 10 bases fitting TRBD2. CDR1 and CDR2 from the germline V gene are MDHEN and SYDVKM. The ends lost 3 bases at V and 5 bases at J; junction bases unmatched: 2. This CDR3 comprises 14 residues. The CDR3 coding sequence is TGTGCCAGCAGTTTTAGCGGGAGGCAAGATACGCAGTATTTT. Translation: CASSFSGRQDTQYF.

The gene calls are TRBV30 and TRBJ1-1; D possibly corresponds to TRBD1 (5 bases). The germline V gene has CDR1 GTSNPN and CDR2 SVGIG (reference sequence). V shed 4 bases and J shed 0 bases, with 9 bases lying between them. There are 13 residues in the CDR3. CDR3 sequence (DNA): TGTGCCTGGATAAGCAGGGTGAACACTGAAGCTTTCTTT. Protein sequence: CAWISRVNTEAFF.

This clone was seen once. This chain links TRBV19 with TRBJ1-2; TRBD1 matches at 9 bases. The V and J ends lost 3 bases and 7 bases, in that order; junction bases with no gene match: 9. Looked up from germline, CDR1 is LNHDA and CDR2 is SQIVND (reference sequence). The CDR3 consists of 15 residues. The CDR3 loop is CASSMRAQGAFGYTF. CDR3 DNA sequence: TGTGCCAGTAGTATGAGGGCACAGGGGGCTTTTGGCTACACCTTC.

This sequence joins TRBV2 and TRBJ2-2; 8 bases are a match to TRBD2. V dropped 8 bases and J dropped 1; count of bases not matched to a gene: 6. The V gene's germline CDR1 is SNHLY and CDR2 FYNNEI. The CDR3 totals 15 residues. The CDR3 here is CASFLLAVNTGELFF. CDR3 bases: TGTGCCAGCTTCCTACTAGCGGTGAACACCGGGGAGCTGTTTTTT.